Listed below are T cell receptor beta chains from one sample, sequenced in a study of OX40 agonist ivuxolimab in advanced cancers. Assay: immunoSEQ multiplex PCR; the TCRdb copy retains only in-frame clones and omits some. The sample lists fewer than 45,000 clones, just under 85% seen once, with approximately 2.6% in the top ten. The sequences come from CD4+ or CD8+ T cells sorted from blood, collected in a trial of the OX40 agonist ivuxolimab. The receptor source for this set is an adult with an advanced solid tumor such as melanoma, head and neck, liver or kidney cancer. The CDR3 runs from the conserved cysteine through the conserved F or W. D genes are given only for firm matches. Size values are once, few and many counts, or a class for expanded clones, and some rows have none.

j_gene | d_gene | v_gene | abundance | CDR3nt | CDR3aa
TRBJ2-6 | TRBD2 | TRBV10-1 | NA | TGCGCCAGCAGTCCGGGAGGGTCTGGGGCCAACGTCCTGACTTTC | CASSPGGSGANVLTF
TRBJ2-1 | TRBD2 | TRBV4-3 | NA | TGCGCCAGCAGCCAAGGGAGTATAGCGGGAGGCCGGGGCAATGAGCAGTTCTTC | CASSQGSIAGGRGNEQFF
TRBJ2-1 | NA | TRBV2 | NA | TGTGCCAGCAGTGAGGGCAGGGCCGCCTACAATGAGCAGTTCTTC | CASSEGRAAYNEQFF
TRBJ2-3 | TRBD1 | TRBV14 | once | TGTGCCAGCAGCCAAGGGACAGGGGGCGCAGATACGCAGTATTTT | CASSQGTGGADTQYF
TRBJ2-3 | NA | TRBV29-1 | once | TGCAGCGTCTTTCGACCTTCTAGCTTTGATACGCAGTATTTT | CSVFRPSSFDTQYF
TRBJ2-1 | NA | TRBV11-3 | NA | TGTGCCAGCAGCCGAGTGGGACTCGGTGAGCAGTTCTTC | CASSRVGLGEQFF
TRBJ1-4 | TRBD1 | TRBV28 | NA | TGTGCCAGCAGTCTCTCGACAGGGGGTCGTGAAAAACTGTTTTTT | CASSLSTGGREKLFF
TRBJ1-1 | NA | TRBV30 | NA | TGTGCCTGGCGGAACACTGAAGCTTTCTTT | CAWRNTEAFF
TRBJ2-3 | NA | TRBV28 | once | TGTGCCAGCAGGTCCGTAGATACGCAGTATTTT | CASRSVDTQYF
TRBJ1-2 | NA | TRBV11-2 | NA | TGTGCCAGCAGCTTAGAGGGGTATGGCTACACCTTC | CASSLEGYGYTF
TRBJ2-7 | NA | TRBV2 | NA | TGTGCCAGCAGTGATCTAGTCTGGGGGGCATATAGCTCCTACGAGCAGTACTTC | CASSDLVWGAYSSYEQYF
TRBJ2-5 | NA | TRBV4-1 | once | TGCGCCAGCAGCCAAGCACTGTCAGAGACCCAGTACTTC | CASSQALSETQYF
TRBJ1-1 | NA | TRBV2 | NA | TGTGCCAGCAGTGAGATGAACACTGAAGCTTTCTTT | CASSEMNTEAFF
TRBJ2-6 | NA | TRBV28 | NA | TGTGCCAGCAGTCCCGTTTCTTTAGGGGCCAACGTCCTGACTTTC | CASSPVSLGANVLTF
TRBJ2-1 | NA | TRBV7-9 | few | TGTGCCAGCAGCTTAGAAGATAGTTTACAGTTCTTC | CASSLEDSLQFF
TRBJ2-1 | TRBD2 | TRBV11-2 | NA | TGTGCCAGCAGCTCCTTAGCGGGAGTCGTCAATGAGCAGTTCTTC | CASSSLAGVVNEQFF
TRBJ2-6 | NA | TRBV19 | NA | TGTGCCAGTAGTTGTACAGCAAATCACAAAGTCGGGCCAACGCCTACTTTC | CASSCTANHKVGPTPTF
TRBJ2-7 | NA | TRBV10-2 | NA | TGCGCCAGCAGGGACCCGGGGCAGGGGAAAAACGAGCAGTACTTC | CASRDPGQGKNEQYF
TRBJ2-3 | TRBD2 | TRBV28 | NA | TGTGCCAGCAGACCCGGACTAGCGGGAGCAGATACGCAGTATTTT | CASRPGLAGADTQYF
TRBJ2-3 | TRBD2 | TRBV6-1 | NA | TGTGCCAGCAACCTGTCGGGGGGGGATACGCAGTATTTT | CASNLSGGDTQYF
TRBJ2-7 | NA | TRBV10-3 | NA | TGTGCCATCAGCCCGGACAGCTCCTACGAGCAGTACTTC | CAISPDSSYEQYF
TRBJ2-1 | NA | TRBV28 | NA | TGTGCCATCGCCGTCGGGAACTCCTACAATGAGCAGTTCTTC | CAIAVGNSYNEQFF
TRBJ1-1 | NA | TRBV7-9 | NA | TGTGCCAGCAGCTTACCCCGGGCGGGGGGCACTGAAGCTTTCTTT | CASSLPRAGGTEAFF
TRBJ2-7 | TRBD2 | TRBV30 | NA | TGTGCCTGGAGACCCCTCTCGACTAGCGCGGGGGAGCAGTACTTC | CAWRPLSTSAGEQYF
TRBJ2-1 | TRBD1 | TRBV5-4 | NA | TGTGCCAGCAGCCAACAGGGGGCTGGAAATGAGCAGTTCTTC | CASSQQGAGNEQFF